This T cell receptor beta chain came from a study of OX40 agonist ivuxolimab in advanced cancers. Germline lookup yields CDR1 SGHTA and CDR2 FQGTGA. The V gene lost 4 bases and the J gene lost 14 bases, with 23 bases spanning the gap. There are 14 residues in the CDR3. TCRdb's table, derived via immunoSEQ multiplex PCR, lists solely in-frame clones and lacks some. The sample lists fewer than 25,000 clones, approximately 84% occurring once. Broader study findings: On average, a greater number of expanded clones characterised CD8+ T cells relative to CD4+.

Of note for this clone: Its antigen is unknown.

The source was CD4+ or CD8+ T cells sorted from blood, collected in a trial of the OX40 agonist ivuxolimab. The V and J genes are TRBV7-3 and TRBJ1-1; the D gene is possibly TRBD1 (5 bases). This clonotype originated in an adult with an advanced solid tumor such as melanoma, head and neck, liver or kidney cancer. The CDR3 is CASSSHRDSGPRFF. CDR3 nucleotide sequence: TGTGCCAGCAGCTCTCATCGAGACTCGGGGCCTCGGTTCTTT.